The sequence of this TCR beta chain was determined in a study of OX40 agonist ivuxolimab in advanced cancers. Overall study: Patients took ivuxolimab, an agonistic anti-OX40 (CD134) antibody. General study points: CD4+ and CD8+ blood T cells expanded clonally by week 6 at 0.1 to 3.0 mg/kg.

Individuals having autoimmune disease history or systemic immunosuppression were not enrolled. Trimming at V came to 2 bases and at J to 2 bases, leaving 6 bases not matched to a gene. CDR3 size: 16 residues. Germline assignment: CDR1 SGHAT and CDR2 FQNNGV. Points on this clone: The antigen is unknown.

Here immunoSEQ multiplex PCR was the method, and the copy in TCRdb shows in-frame clones only, minus some. The sample consists of 25,000 to 35,000 clones, roughly 84% of them appearing once. The source is an adult with an advanced solid tumor such as melanoma, head and neck, liver or kidney cancer. The specimen was CD4+ or CD8+ T cells sorted from blood, collected in a trial of the OX40 agonist ivuxolimab. The J gene is TRBJ2-1, the V gene TRBV11-2; TRBD2 aligns across 7 bases. This CDR3 reads CASSLTTSVAYNEQFF. The CDR3 nucleotides read TGTGCCAGCAGCTTAACTACTAGCGTCGCCTACAATGAGCAGTTCTTC. The whole variable domain, remainder taken from reference TRBV11-2 and TRBJ2-1, is EAGVAQSPRYKIIEKRQSVAFWCNPISGHATLYWYQQILGQGPKLLIQFQNNGVVDDSQLPKDRFSAERLKGVDSTLKIQPAKLEDSAVYLCASSLTTSVAYNEQFFGPGTRLTVL.